These 13 T cell receptor beta chains were sequenced from one sample in a study of control samples from healthy donors and cancer patients. Generated by immunoSEQ multiplex PCR, the TCRdb table keeps only in-frame clones and is missing some. The sample lists around 80,000 clones; less than 95% were seen once. The sequencing sample was made of blood. The source is a woman aged 30 to 39 in good health.

This chain links TRBV9 with TRBJ1-3; D gene ambiguous. Between the trimmed V and J ends, which lost 7 bases and 3 bases, there was a span of 5 bases. The CDR3 runs to 11 residues. Germline loops: CDR1 SGDLS, CDR2 YYNGEE. The DNA for the CDR3 is TGTGCCAGCGCAAGTGGAAACACCATATATTTT. Translating gives CASASGNTIYF.

The chain links TRBV12-3 or TRBV12-4 to TRBJ2-7; D is unresolved. CDR3 length: 12 amino acids. Trimming removed 3 bases from V and 5 bases from J, with 8 bases in between. CDR3 in amino acids: CASSLGVNEQYF. CDR3 DNA: TGTGCCAGCAGTTTGGGCGTCAACGAGCAGTACTTC.

The J gene is TRBJ1-1, the V gene TRBV5-1; D is uncertain. The CDR3 runs to 14 residues. V lost 2 bases and J 2 bases, leaving 10 bases between the germline ends. Germline V gives CDR1 SGHRS, CDR2 YFSETQ. CDR3 sequence reads: CASSLVSTNTEAFF. The CDR3 nucleotides read TGCGCCAGCAGCTTAGTCTCCACCAACACTGAAGCTTTCTTT.

V and J are TRBV27 and TRBJ1-3, with a tentative D call TRBD1 (5 bases). Trimming took off 0 bases at V and 8 bases at J, with 14 bases between the two ends. The length of the CDR3 is 15 residues. Looked up from germline, CDR1 is MNHEY and CDR2 is SMNVEV (reference sequence). The CDR3 nucleotides are TGTGCCAGCAGTTTATCACCAGGGCTAGCGGACACCATATATTTT. It specifies CASSLSPGLADTIYF.

The chain recombines TRBV12-5 with TRBJ1-5, with 9 bases fitting TRBD1. Germline-derived CDR1 and CDR2 are LGHNT and FRNRAP. The trim removed 5 bases at V and 0 bases at J, leaving 23 bases unmatched. CDR3 length equals 22 residues. The CDR3 sequence: CASGPLGQGLRIGPPSNQPQHF. CDR3 coding DNA: TGTGCTAGTGGTCCCCTCGGACAGGGGTTGAGGATAGGCCCTCCTAGCAATCAGCCCCAGCATTTT.

This sequence joins TRBV14 and TRBJ1-2; D uncertain. CDR1 is SGHDN and CDR2 is FVKESK in the germline V gene. V lost 4 bases to trimming and J lost 0 bases, with 0 bases between them. This CDR3 has 11 residues. CDR3 sequence reads: CASSPNYGYTF. CDR3 nucleotides: TGTGCCAGCAGCCCTAACTATGGCTACACCTTC. The full variable domain, completed using reference TRBV14 and TRBJ1-2, is EAGVTQFPSHSVIEKGQTVTLRCDPISGHDNLYWYRRVMGKEIKFLLHFVKESKQDESGMPNNRFLAERTGGTYSTLKVQPAELEDSGVYFCASSPNYGYTFGSGTRLTVV.

This clone was seen only a few times. The rearrangement links TRBV11-2 to TRBJ2-3; 7 positions match TRBD1. V shed 4 bases and J 9 bases; nucleotides not matched to a gene: 16. The germline gives CDR1 SGHAT, CDR2 FQNNGV. The CDR3 has 16 amino acids. CDR3 loop: CASSSSGTVSGGTQYF. DNA for the CDR3: TGTGCCAGCAGCTCGTCCGGGACAGTGTCAGGAGGCACGCAGTATTTT. Supplemented by reference TRBV11-2 and TRBJ2-3, the full variable domain reads EAGVAQSPRYKIIEKRQSVAFWCNPISGHATLYWYQQILGQGPKLLIQFQNNGVVDDSQLPKDRFSAERLKGVDSTLKIQPAKLEDSAVYLCASSSSGTVSGGTQYFGPGTRLTVL.

This chain connects TRBV13 to TRBJ1-2, with D unclear. V gave up 3 bases and J gave up 0 bases, with 17 bases separating them. The CDR3 contains 17 residues. Germline V CDR1 and CDR2: PRHDT, FYEKMQ (reference sequence). The CDR3 reads CASSFRSRQFSNYGYTF. DNA of the CDR3: TGTGCCAGCAGCTTTAGGTCCCGGCAGTTTTCTAACTATGGCTACACCTTC.

J is TRBJ1-6 and V is TRBV7-8; D remains ambiguous. V dropped 0 bases and J dropped 10 bases, with 13 bases sitting between them. The V gene's germline CDR1 is SGHVS and CDR2 FQNEAQ. The CDR3 covers 15 residues. CDR3 residues: CASSLASRGSSPLHF. CDR3 coding DNA: TGTGCCAGCAGCTTAGCGTCCCGAGGCTCCTCACCCCTCCACTTT.

V usage is TRBV27 and J usage is TRBJ1-1; 9 bases fit TRBD1. There are 15 residues in the CDR3. V was clipped by 6 bases and J by 0 bases; unmatched bases: 5. Germline CDR1 is MNHEY and CDR2 is SMNVEV (reference sequence). CDR3 in amino acids: CASSRDRDMNTEAFF. DNA for the CDR3: TGTGCCAGCAGCCGGGACAGGGACATGAACACTGAAGCTTTCTTT.

The V gene is TRBV19, the J gene TRBJ1-5; no firm D call. In germline, CDR1 is LNHDA, CDR2 SQIVND (reference sequence). Deletions cut 0 bases from V and 2 bases from J, with 20 bases between. The CDR3 is made up of 19 amino acids. The CDR3 here is CASSIDRSRGTFGNQPQHF. CDR3 sequence (DNA): TGTGCCAGTAGTATAGATCGATCTCGGGGAACCTTCGGCAATCAGCCCCAGCATTTT.

This clone was recorded only once. V and J are TRBV5-1 and TRBJ2-1; a possible D gene is TRBD1 (5 bases). Per the germline V gene, CDR1 is SGHRS and CDR2 is YFSETQ. The CDR3 runs to 14 residues. V lost 0 bases, J lost 4 bases, and 8 bases lay in between. CDR3 in amino acids: CASSLVQGYNEQFF. DNA of the CDR3: TGCGCCAGCAGCTTGGTGCAGGGTTACAATGAGCAGTTCTTC. Together with reference TRBV5-1 and TRBJ2-1, the CDR3 gives the full variable domain: KAGVTQTPRYLIKTRGQQVTLSCSPISGHRSVSWYQQTPGQGLQFLFEYFSETQRNKGNFPGRFSGRQFSNSRSEMNVSTLELGDSALYLCASSLVQGYNEQFFGPGTRLTVL.

This clone was counted a single time. The chain links TRBV9 to TRBJ1-3; TRBD1 agrees at 7 bases. The germline V gene has CDR1 SGDLS and CDR2 YYNGEE. There are 16 residues in the CDR3. J was trimmed by 6 bases and V by 0 bases; bases with no gene match: 9. CDR3 in DNA: TGTGCCAGCAGCGTAGGAAGAGGGGGCCTGTCAAACACCATATATTTT. Its translation is CASSVGRGGLSNTIYF.